Following are 21 T cell receptor beta chains from one sample sequenced in a study of tumor-infiltrating lymphocytes in primary liver carcinoma. It was unsorted whole blood that yielded blood RNA, and germline DNA was also extracted. A constant-region primer primed TCR beta cDNA synthesis from 400 to 550 ng of total RNA. Nested multiplex PCR, run for three rounds with slightly modified ARM-PCR, yielded TCR beta libraries. The opening two PCR rounds, roughly 11 cycles each, paired TRBV1-TRBV30 forward primers with a C-beta reverse primer. MiXCR, applied by TCRdb to the multiplex PCR reads, yields one record per CDR3 protein. The data contain 300,000 to 350,000 distinct CDR3 sequences, almost 60% of them singletons. The sample consisted of peripheral blood. The source of these receptors is a woman younger than 45 with primary liver carcinoma and hepatitis B virus infection.

There are many counts of this clonotype. CDR3 residues: CASSLALGAYEQYF. Written as DNA, the CDR3 is TGTGCCAGCAGTTTAGCGCTAGGAGCCTACGAGCAGTACTTC. The chain uses TRBV12-3 or TRBV12-4 and TRBJ2-7; D gene ambiguous. The length of the CDR3 is 14 residues. Trimming removed 0 bases at V and 2 bases at J, with 8 bases between.

Many counts were recorded for this clonotype. The chain uses TRBV28 and TRBJ2-7; 9 bases agree with TRBD2. V was pared by 3 bases and J by 11 bases, with 11 bases of the junction left unmatched. Looked up from germline, CDR1 is MDHEN and CDR2 is SYDVKM. The CDR3 contains 14 residues. CDR3 region: CASSLAGGPMAEYF. DNA of the CDR3: TGTGCCAGCAGTTTGGCGGGAGGGCCTATGGCTGAGTACTTC.

Remarks on this clonotype: The junction departs from the called germline gene at one end, perhaps through a read error. The chain carries TRBV5-4 and TRBJ2-1; D is ambiguous. The CDR3 has 12 residues. Germline V CDR1 and CDR2: SGHNT, YYREEE (reference sequence). In nucleotides, the CDR3 is TGTGCCTGCAGCTTGGGTCAGGTTGAGCAGTTCTTC. Translated, it gives CACSLGQVEQFF.

The sample holds a few counts of this clonotype. J is TRBJ2-7 and V is TRBV29-1; D perhaps matches TRBD2 (6 bases). Trimming left V 6 bases short and J 3 bases short, with 24 bases between. The length of the CDR3 is 16 residues. The germline CDR1 and CDR2 sequences are SQVTM and ANQGSEA. The CDR3 here is CSVETVSTGDRYEQYF. CDR3 bases: TGCAGCGTGGAGACAGTTAGTACGGGAGATCGCTACGAGCAGTACTTC.

V is TRBV6-5 and J is TRBJ2-7; TRBD1 is a possible D gene (6 bases). Deletions cut 6 bases from V and 3 bases from J, with 12 bases between. CDR1 is MNHEY, CDR2 SVGAGI, per germline. This CDR3 has 13 residues. The CDR3 is CASSPDRSYEQYF. For the CDR3, the DNA is TGTGCCAGCAGCCCCGACAGGAGCTACGAGCAGTACTTC.

This clonotype came up once. This sequence joins TRBV12-3 or TRBV12-4 and TRBJ2-5; the D gene could be TRBD1 or TRBD2 (5 bases each). V was trimmed by 7 bases and J by 3 bases, leaving 15 bases between them. The CDR3 loop spans 14 amino acids. The CDR3 sequence: CASTNPGSEETQYF. As DNA, the CDR3 is TGTGCCAGCACTAACCCAGGGAGCGAAGAGACCCAGTACTTC.

This clonotype has a single count. A much bigger clone sits one base away, suggesting this may be a read error. The V gene is TRBV21-1, the J gene TRBJ1-2. TRBV21-1 is a listed pseudogene. CDR3 length: 12 residues. CDR3 nucleotide sequence: TGTGCCCGCGATCGAGGGAACTATGGCTACACCTTC. Translation: CARDRGNYGYTF.

This chain joins TRBV14 and TRBJ2-4; D possibly matches TRBD1 or TRBD2 (5 bases each). The CDR3 runs to 18 residues. The V end lost 0 bases, the J end lost 3 bases, and 18 bases lay between the germline ends. Germline lookup yields CDR1 SGHDN and CDR2 FVKESK. The CDR3 region has the DNA TGTGCCAGCAGCCAAGATCAGGGAGCAGTGCCCCACAAAAACATTCAGTACTTC. Its translation: CASSQDQGAVPHKNIQYF.

In the case of this clonotype: One junction end disagrees with the germline gene, perhaps due to a read error. The chain employs TRBV29-1 and TRBJ2-5; tentatively, D is TRBD1 (5 bases). The CDR3 extends over 13 amino acids. Per the germline V gene, CDR1 is SQVTM and CDR2 is ANQGSEA. In nucleotides, the CDR3 is TGCAGCGCTGAAATCAGGGTAGCAGAGACCCAGTACTTC. It yields the protein CSAEIRVAETQYF.

About this clonotype: The conserved final phenylalanine or tryptophan is absent from the CDR3, which likely points to a read error. The chain has TRBV6-6 and TRBJ2-2; TRBD1 is a possible D gene (5 bases). Germline-derived CDR1 and CDR2 are MNHNY and SVGAGI (reference sequence). This CDR3 has 17 amino acids. Trimming pared 3 bases from V and 4 bases from J, leaving 18 bases between. The CDR3 loop is CASSYPPQGAPTGELFL. The CDR3 region has the DNA TGTGCCAGCAGTTATCCCCCCCAAGGGGCTCCCACCGGGGAGCTGTTTCTT.

This clonotype was recorded many times. This chain connects TRBV4-2 to TRBJ1-1, with 8 positions matching TRBD1. J was trimmed by 8 bases and V by 6 bases; bases with no gene match: 8. Germline lookup yields CDR1 LGHNA and CDR2 YNFKEQ. There are 13 residues in the CDR3. CDR3 nucleotides: TGTGCCAGCAGACACATGGGGACAGGCGAAGCTTTCTTT. This sequence encodes CASRHMGTGEAFF.

The CDR3 sequence: CASSASRTGFEKLFF. The CDR3 DNA follows: TGTGCCAGCAGCGCATCAAGGACAGGGTTCGAAAAACTGTTTTTT. V usage is TRBV28 and J usage is TRBJ1-4, with TRBD1 identical over 8 bases. The CDR3 has 15 residues. The germline gives CDR1 MDHEN, CDR2 SYDVKM. Trimming cost V 6 bases and J 8 bases; bases outside gene matches: 11.

V gene TRBV29-1 combines with J gene TRBJ2-3; 10 nucleotides line up with TRBD1. This CDR3 contains 14 residues. With 4 bases clipped from V and 2 bases from J, the junction kept 3 bases outside the gene matches. The germline V gene encodes CDR1 SQVTM and CDR2 ANQGSEA. In nucleotides, the CDR3 is TGCAGCGTTGGACAGGGGGCGGCCACAGATACGCAGTATTTT. This encodes CSVGQGAATDTQYF.

The rearrangement uses TRBV7-9 and TRBJ2-1; no reliable D call. Trimming removed 1 base from V and 15 bases from J, with 7 bases in between. Germline V CDR1 and CDR2: SEHNR, FQNEAQ (reference sequence). This CDR3 has 10 amino acids. In DNA form, the CDR3 reads TGTGCCAGCAGCTTAGAGTGGTTGTTCTTC. Translation gives CASSLEWLFF.

Points on this clonotype: Without the conserved terminal phenylalanine or tryptophan, this CDR3 likely stems from a read error. J is TRBJ2-3 and V is TRBV29-1, with TRBD2 matching 8 bases. The CDR3 covers 13 residues. V lost 7 bases and J lost 5; bases outside the gene matches: 8. Germline CDR1 and CDR2: SQVTM and ANQGSEA. For the CDR3, the DNA is TGCAGCGCAGCGGGAGAGATGGGAGATACGCAGTATTAT. Its translation: CSAAGEMGDTQYY.

The gene calls are TRBV20-1 and TRBJ1-1; 8 bases agree with TRBD1. This CDR3 is built from 16 residues. The germline V gene has CDR1 DFQATT and CDR2 SNEGSKA (reference sequence). V lost 3 bases, J lost 1 base, and 10 bases stayed unmatched. CDR3 sequence reads: CSARAPTGVRNTEAFF. The CDR3 DNA is TGCAGTGCTAGGGCTCCGACAGGGGTCCGGAACACTGAAGCTTTCTTT.

A note on this clonotype: The CDR3 does not close with the conserved phenylalanine or tryptophan, likely indicating a read error. The rearrangement joins TRBV6-2 or TRBV6-3 to TRBJ1-5; 8 positions match TRBD1. Germline CDR1 and CDR2: MNHEY and SVGEGT. J lost 2 bases, V lost 5 bases, and 17 bases had no gene match. CDR3 length: 19 residues. The CDR3 nucleotides read TGTGCCAGCAGTCCTAACCCTCGGACAGGGACGATTCGCAATCAGCCCCAGCATCTT. As protein: CASSPNPRTGTIRNQPQHL.

This clonotype was observed a few times. This sequence joins TRBV12-3 or TRBV12-4 and TRBJ2-1; D possibly corresponds to TRBD1 (5 bases). The CDR3 extends over 14 amino acids. Trimming pared 2 bases from V and 6 bases from J, leaving 11 bases between. The CDR3 here is CASSLSQGVNEQFF. The CDR3 DNA reads as TGTGCCAGCAGTTTAAGTCAGGGTGTCAATGAGCAGTTCTTC.

This chain's CDR3 is CASSSDRGQREKLFF. The DNA for the CDR3 is TGTGCCAGCAGCTCGGACCGCGGTCAGAGAGAAAAACTGTTTTTT. V is TRBV11-1 and J is TRBJ1-4; D not certain. CDR3 size: 15 residues. Trimming stripped 4 bases from V and 8 bases from J, with 17 bases between. CDR1 and CDR2 (germline): SGHAT, FQDESV (reference sequence).

V gene TRBV5-1 combines with J gene TRBJ2-3; possibly TRBD1 for D (5 bases). V lost 0 bases to trimming and J lost 5 bases, with 10 bases between them. Looked up from germline, CDR1 is SGHRS and CDR2 is YFSETQ. The length of the CDR3 is 14 residues. In DNA, the CDR3 is TGCGCCAGCAGCTTGGAGGTAGGGGTAGATACGCAGTATTTT. Translating it yields CASSLEVGVDTQYF.

The chain is built from TRBV7-9 and TRBJ1-5; the D is unclear. Trimming cost V 3 bases and J 3 bases, with 9 bases left between them. The CDR3 covers 14 residues. Germline V CDR1 and CDR2: SEHNR, FQNEAQ (reference sequence). CDR3 amino acids: CASSFEDSNQPQHF. The CDR3 nucleotides read TGTGCCAGCAGCTTTGAGGATTCCAATCAGCCCCAGCATTTT.